The rows below give T cell receptor beta chains drawn from one sample of a study of blood T cell repertoires in COVID-19. Repertoires were generated with immunoSEQ multiplex PCR, while TCRdb's copy carries only in-frame clones and drops some. The data show about 14,000 clones, with approximately 90% seen just once and 12% to 15% held by the top ten. The source material was peripheral blood. These receptors originate from a man in his forties or fifties with active COVID-19. CDR3s include the opening cysteine and the closing phenylalanine or tryptophan. A D gene is named only where the DNA matches it firmly. Size is stated for part of the rows, as once, few or many counts, or as a class when the clone is expanded.

CDR3aa: CASSQEGGSETQYF; CDR3nt: TGCGCCAGCAGCCAAGAAGGCGGGAGCGAGACCCAGTACTTC; abundance: NA; d_gene: TRBD2; v_gene: TRBV4-3; j_gene: TRBJ2-5
CDR3aa: CASSWTGTIVNTEAFF; CDR3nt: TGTGCCAGCAGTTGGACAGGGACGATCGTGAACACTGAAGCTTTCTTT; abundance: NA; d_gene: TRBD1; v_gene: TRBV27; j_gene: TRBJ1-1
CDR3aa: CASSLGRIDGYTF; CDR3nt: TGTGCCAGCAGCTTGGGCAGGATCGATGGCTACACCTTC; abundance: few; d_gene: NA; v_gene: TRBV7-2; j_gene: TRBJ1-2
CDR3aa: CASSPSLAGGNEQFF; CDR3nt: TGTGCCAGCTCACCAAGCCTAGCGGGAGGCAATGAGCAGTTCTTC; abundance: NA; d_gene: TRBD2; v_gene: TRBV18; j_gene: TRBJ2-1
CDR3aa: CASSRDKNTGELFF; CDR3nt: TGTGCCAGCAGTCGGGACAAAAACACCGGGGAGCTGTTTTTT; abundance: NA; d_gene: NA; v_gene: TRBV5-4; j_gene: TRBJ2-2
CDR3aa: CATSDLAGGKYEQFF; CDR3nt: TGTGCCACCAGTGATTTAGCAGGGGGCAAGTATGAGCAGTTCTTC; abundance: NA; d_gene: TRBD1; v_gene: TRBV24-1; j_gene: TRBJ2-1
CDR3aa: CASSSGDTQYF; CDR3nt: TGTGCCAGCAGTTCAGGGGATACGCAGTATTTT; abundance: NA; d_gene: NA; v_gene: TRBV12-3/TRBV12-4; j_gene: TRBJ2-3
CDR3aa: CASRRGQDSNQPQHF; CDR3nt: TGTGCCAGCAGACGGGGACAGGATAGCAATCAGCCCCAGCATTTT; abundance: NA; d_gene: TRBD1; v_gene: TRBV7-2; j_gene: TRBJ1-5
CDR3aa: CAISEVGQGVWSSYNEQFF; CDR3nt: TGTGCCATCAGTGAGGTTGGACAGGGGGTCTGGAGCTCCTACAATGAGCAGTTCTTC; abundance: NA; d_gene: TRBD1; v_gene: TRBV10-3; j_gene: TRBJ2-1
CDR3aa: CASSLGGRDSTDTF; CDR3nt: TGCGCCAGCAGCTTGGGGGGCCGGGACAGCACGGACACCTTC; abundance: NA; d_gene: TRBD1; v_gene: TRBV5-1; j_gene: TRBJ1-2
CDR3aa: CAISRGQDQETQYF; CDR3nt: TGTGCCATCAGTCGGGGACAGGACCAAGAGACCCAGTACTTC; abundance: NA; d_gene: TRBD1; v_gene: TRBV10-3; j_gene: TRBJ2-5
CDR3aa: CASSIAQELYGYTF; CDR3nt: TGTGCCAGTAGTATAGCACAGGAGCTCTATGGCTACACCTTC; abundance: NA; d_gene: NA; v_gene: TRBV19; j_gene: TRBJ1-2
CDR3aa: CASSKTVNLNTEAFF; CDR3nt: TGTGCCAGCAGCAAGACAGTCAACTTGAACACTGAAGCTTTCTTT; abundance: NA; d_gene: NA; v_gene: TRBV11-2; j_gene: TRBJ1-1
CDR3aa: CASSQVSGFHTSGELFF; CDR3nt: TGTGCCAGCAGCCAAGTATCAGGGTTTCATACGTCTGGGGAGCTGTTTTTT; abundance: NA; d_gene: NA; v_gene: TRBV3-1/TRBV3-2; j_gene: TRBJ2-2
CDR3aa: CASSQVSGLASGELFF; CDR3nt: TGCGCCAGCAGCCAAGTCAGCGGACTAGCGAGCGGGGAGCTGTTTTTT; abundance: NA; d_gene: TRBD2; v_gene: TRBV4-3; j_gene: TRBJ2-2
CDR3aa: CASSQVAPGGAMPRDEKLFF; CDR3nt: TGCGCCAGCAGCCAAGTGGCCCCAGGGGGCGCGATGCCTAGAGATGAAAAACTGTTTTTT; abundance: NA; d_gene: TRBD1; v_gene: TRBV4-1; j_gene: TRBJ1-4
CDR3aa: CASSLWREARDAYF; CDR3nt: TGTGCCAGCAGTTTATGGCGGGAGGCCCGAGATGCGTACTTC; abundance: NA; d_gene: TRBD2; v_gene: TRBV6-2/TRBV6-3; j_gene: TRBJ2-5
CDR3aa: CASSPGQGSEQFF; CDR3nt: TGTGCCAGCAGCCCAGGACAGGGATCTGAGCAGTTCTTC; abundance: NA; d_gene: TRBD1; v_gene: TRBV7-6; j_gene: TRBJ2-1
CDR3aa: CASRAGQGNGYTF; CDR3nt: TGTGCCAGCAGGGCCGGACAGGGGAATGGCTACACCTTC; abundance: NA; d_gene: TRBD1; v_gene: TRBV28; j_gene: TRBJ1-2
CDR3aa: CASSLYPIPDTEAFF; CDR3nt: TGTGCCAGCAGCTTGTACCCAATTCCGGACACTGAAGCTTTCTTT; abundance: NA; d_gene: NA; v_gene: TRBV5-4; j_gene: TRBJ1-1
CDR3aa: CASSQTRTSTDTQYF; CDR3nt: TGCGCCAGCAGCCAAACGCGGACTAGTACAGATACGCAGTATTTT; abundance: NA; d_gene: TRBD2; v_gene: TRBV4-1; j_gene: TRBJ2-3
CDR3aa: CASSDRGHQPQHF; CDR3nt: TGTGCCAGCAGTGACAGAGGCCATCAGCCCCAGCATTTT; abundance: NA; d_gene: NA; v_gene: TRBV6-6; j_gene: TRBJ1-5
CDR3aa: CASSLGLAGPETQYF; CDR3nt: TGTGCCAGCAGCTTGGGACTAGCGGGTCCAGAGACCCAGTACTTC; abundance: NA; d_gene: TRBD2; v_gene: TRBV5-6; j_gene: TRBJ2-5
CDR3aa: CASSLDEGKGNTIYF; CDR3nt: TGTGCCAGCAGCTTAGATGAGGGAAAGGGAAACACCATATATTTT; abundance: NA; d_gene: NA; v_gene: TRBV7-2; j_gene: TRBJ1-3
CDR3aa: CASSITTGEVSWGLDTQYF; CDR3nt: TGTGCCAGTAGTATAACGACAGGGGAGGTTTCGTGGGGTCTGGATACGCAGTATTTT; abundance: few; d_gene: TRBD1; v_gene: TRBV19; j_gene: TRBJ2-3
CDR3aa: CASSPGGPKVEQYF; CDR3nt: TGTGCCAGCAGCCCGGGGGGTCCTAAGGTCGAGCAGTACTTC; abundance: once; d_gene: TRBD2; v_gene: TRBV7-2; j_gene: TRBJ2-7
CDR3aa: CASRARGITGELFF; CDR3nt: TGTGCCAGCAGGGCCAGGGGTATCACCGGGGAGCTGTTTTTT; abundance: NA; d_gene: NA; v_gene: TRBV25-1; j_gene: TRBJ2-2
CDR3aa: CASTFDGGRAAEAFF; CDR3nt: TGTGCCAGCACCTTCGACGGGGGGCGAGCGGCTGAAGCTTTCTTT; abundance: NA; d_gene: NA; v_gene: TRBV9; j_gene: TRBJ1-1
CDR3aa: CASSPALSGGREKLFF; CDR3nt: TGTGCCAGCAGCCCCGCCCTGTCAGGGGGGCGGGAAAAACTGTTTTTT; abundance: NA; d_gene: TRBD1; v_gene: TRBV7-2; j_gene: TRBJ1-4